The rows below give T cell receptor beta chains drawn from one sample of a study of blood T cell repertoires in COVID-19. The method was immunoSEQ multiplex PCR; TCRdb's version includes in-frame clones alone and lacks a portion of them. The data show roughly 260,000 clones, with approximately 82% seen just once and approximately 5% held by the top ten. Sequencing input: peripheral blood. Receptor source: a woman older than 75 with active or convalescent COVID-19. Each CDR3 is given with its conserved first and last residue. The order of the fields is CDR3 length, D gene, clone size, J gene, V gene, CDR3 DNA, CDR3 protein. D genes are given only for firm matches. Size is stated for part of the rows, as once, few or many counts, or as a class when the clone is expanded.

12 | - | - | TRBJ2-1 | TRBV30 | TGTGCCTGGAGTGTACAGGGAATTGAGCAGTTCTTC | CAWSVQGIEQFF
11 | - | - | TRBJ2-7 | TRBV3-1/TRBV3-2 | TGTGCCAGCAGCCAAGGGAGCGAGCAGTACTTC | CASSQGSEQYF
15 | TRBD2 | - | TRBJ2-7 | TRBV18 | TGTGCCAGCTCACCCGGAGCGGGGACCACCTACGAGCAGTACTTC | CASSPGAGTTYEQYF
14 | TRBD2 | - | TRBJ2-3 | TRBV2 | TGTGCCAGCTCTGGCGGGGGGGCTGCAGATACGCAGTATTTT | CASSGGGAADTQYF
13 | - | - | TRBJ1-6 | TRBV10-2 | TGCGCCAGCAGTGAGTCGAGGGATTCACCCCTCCACTTT | CASSESRDSPLHF
15 | - | - | TRBJ1-1 | TRBV7-9 | TGTGCCAGCAGCTTATATCCGGGTTCACCCACTGAAGCTTTCTTT | CASSLYPGSPTEAFF
14 | TRBD1 | - | TRBJ1-2 | TRBV3-1/TRBV3-2 | TGTGCCAGCAGCCAAGGACAGGGAAACGGGGGCTACACCTTC | CASSQGQGNGGYTF
13 | - | - | TRBJ2-7 | TRBV3-1/TRBV3-2 | TGTGCCAGCAGCCAAGTCGAGGGAGGCGAGCAGTACTTC | CASSQVEGGEQYF
17 | TRBD2 | - | TRBJ2-1 | TRBV10-2 | TGCGCCAGCAGTGTCGGGCTAGCGGGGTACAATACCAATGAGCAGTTCTTC | CASSVGLAGYNTNEQFF
14 | - | - | TRBJ2-1 | TRBV5-1 | TGCGCCAGCAGCTTGATGTCCCAGCGAGATCGGCAGTTCTTC | CASSLMSQRDRQFF
15 | - | - | TRBJ1-5 | TRBV6-6 | TGTGCCAGCAGTTTACAGGGAGGGGGTAATAGGGCCCAGCATTTT | CASSLQGGGNRAQHF
17 | TRBD1 | - | TRBJ1-6 | TRBV7-9 | TGTGCCAGCAGCTTAGCGGGACAGAGCTCCTATAATTCACCCCTCCACTTT | CASSLAGQSSYNSPLHF
15 | TRBD1 | - | TRBJ2-5 | TRBV5-1 | TGCGCCAGCAGCCTCCAACCGGGACAGCAAGAGACCCAGTACTTC | CASSLQPGQQETQYF
13 | - | - | TRBJ2-2 | TRBV7-6 | TGTGCCAGCAGCCCAGGTGGGACCGGGGAGCTGTTTTTT | CASSPGGTGELFF
16 | TRBD2 | - | TRBJ2-1 | TRBV24-1 | TGTGCCACCAGTGATTTTAGCGGGGGCTCCTACAATGAGCAGTTCTTC | CATSDFSGGSYNEQFF
15 | - | many | TRBJ2-7 | TRBV28 | TGTGCCAGCAGTTTAACCTCGACAGGAACCTACGAGCAGTACTTC | CASSLTSTGTYEQYF